What follows describes a single T cell receptor beta chain. Its antigen is not identified. Produced via immunoSEQ multiplex PCR; TCRdb's table is partial and in-frame only. Of 110,000 to 150,000 clones listed, roughly 91% are singletons. These data belong to a study of graft-versus-host responses after intestinal transplantation. Trimming cost V 2 bases and J 1 base, with 12 bases left between them. CDR3 length equals 15 residues. Germline CDR1 and CDR2: SNHLY and FYNNEI. Notes on the study in general: Allografts from individuals with graft-donor T cell macrochimerism displayed high graft-versus-host to host-versus-graft clonal ratios.

Source: unstimulated CD4+ T cells sorted from spleen or lymph node cells, taken before intestinal transplant. This receptor was taken from a human donor who received an intestinal transplant. The chain has TRBV2 and TRBJ2-7; D call uncertain. Here the CDR3 DNA reads TGTGCCAGCAGTGAATTGGCAGTCAGATCCTACGAGCAGTACTTC. It is translated as CASSELAVRSYEQYF.